The clone carrying this T cell receptor beta chain has only one observation. Its matching antigen is unknown. This entry is derived from a study of cytomegalovirus exposure and HLA in healthy donors. Study-wide findings and caveats: In a later analysis, several top co-occurrence clusters appeared linked to parvovirus B19, influenza, CMV and Epstein-Barr virus. Later examination showed HLA-associated TCR beta chains had greater clonal expansion than equally common others.

Primers: 60 Vbeta forward and 13 Jbeta reverse. TCRdb's copy holds only in-frame clones and misses some; the assay was immunoSEQ multiplex PCR. There are some 140,000 clones in the sample; approximately 77% occur only once, and around 2% lies in the top ten. The CDR3 is 16 amino acids. Trimming took 2 bases from V and 3 from J; bases not matched to a gene: 9. The germline gives CDR1 GTSNPN, CDR2 SVGIG (reference sequence). This chain connects TRBV30 to TRBJ1-1; 10 bases line up with TRBD1. Sequencing used PBMCs. This TCR was sampled from a man aged 25 to 45 in good health and CMV-seronegative. The CDR3 spells CAWSYDRGRRDTEAFF. The DNA for the CDR3 is TGTGCCTGGAGTTACGACAGGGGGCGACGGGACACTGAAGCTTTCTTT.